The 7 T cell receptor beta chains given below trace back to one sample, sequenced in a study of T cell changes during pregnancy in multiple sclerosis. Clones were read by immunoSEQ multiplex PCR, and TCRdb kept only the in-frame ones, dropping some. This table holds approximately 32,000 clones, 89% found once. The sequencing used CD8+ T cells from peripheral blood mononuclear cells, collected in the second trimester of pregnancy. Receptors originate from a female donor with multiple sclerosis, enrolled in a pregnancy study.

This rearrangement joins TRBV19 to TRBJ2-1; maybe TRBD2 (6 bases). Germline-derived CDR1 and CDR2 are LNHDA and SQIVND (reference sequence). V was trimmed by 1 base and J by 10 bases, leaving 11 bases between them. The CDR3 has 13 residues. The CDR3 nucleotides read TGTGCCAGTAGTATAGTGGCTAGCGAAGAGCAGTTCTTC. Protein sequence: CASSIVASEEQFF.

The V gene is TRBV20-1, the J gene TRBJ2-1, with D possibly matching TRBD1 (6 bases). CDR3 length: 11 amino acids. The V and J ends lost 5 bases and 12 bases respectively, with 14 bases between them. CDR1 DFQATT and CDR2 SNEGSKA come from the germline V gene (reference sequence). The CDR3 sequence: CSAYRGYGQFF. CDR3 nucleotide sequence: TGCAGTGCTTATAGGGGGTACGGGCAGTTCTTC.

The gene calls are TRBV7-2 and TRBJ2-1; no firm D call. The CDR3 extends over 16 amino acids. Trimming took off 1 base at V and 1 base at J, with 11 bases between the two ends. Germline assignment: CDR1 SGHTA and CDR2 FQGNSA. The CDR3: CASSLGGAGSYNEQFF. The CDR3, as DNA: TGTGCCAGCAGCTTAGGAGGAGCCGGATCCTACAATGAGCAGTTCTTC.

The chain links TRBV27 to TRBJ2-1, with 9 bases lining up with TRBD1. The germline gives CDR1 MNHEY, CDR2 SMNVEV (reference sequence). Trimming took 8 bases from V and 8 from J; bases not matched to a gene: 7. The CDR3 contains 13 residues. This chain's CDR3 is CASATGGGDEQFF. The CDR3 region has the DNA TGTGCCAGCGCTACAGGGGGCGGGGATGAGCAGTTCTTC.

The CDR3 nucleotides are TGTGCCAGCAGTTGGACAGCGGGGGGCTCACCCCTCCACTTT. It encodes CASSWTAGGSPLHF. The V gene is TRBV28, the J gene TRBJ1-6; the D gene is possibly TRBD1 (6 bases). Germline loops: CDR1 MDHEN, CDR2 SYDVKM. The CDR3 contains 14 residues. Trimming left V 4 bases short and J 10 bases short, with 14 bases between.

The chain links TRBV6-1 to TRBJ1-1; D might be TRBD1 (6 bases). Trimming stripped 5 bases from V and 4 bases from J, with 14 bases between. This CDR3 has 14 amino acids. Germline V gives CDR1 MNHNS, CDR2 SASEGT. CDR3 protein: CASSSGQRTTEAFF. In nucleotides, the CDR3 is TGTGCCAGCAGTTCCGGACAGCGGACCACTGAAGCTTTCTTT.

CDR3 DNA: TGTGCCAGCAGCTCGCCAGGGGATTGGAATTCACCCCTCCACTTT. Amino acids: CASSSPGDWNSPLHF. The rearrangement links TRBV5-5 to TRBJ1-6; D perhaps matches TRBD1 (6 bases). CDR1 SGHKS and CDR2 YYEKEE come from the germline V gene (reference sequence). Trimming cost V 3 bases and J 7 bases, with 14 bases left between them. This CDR3 comprises 15 residues.